The clone carrying this T cell receptor beta chain was detected only once. These data come from a study of blood T cell repertoires in COVID-19. The germline V gene has CDR1 SEHNR and CDR2 FQNEAQ (reference sequence). The CDR3 is 17 residues long. V lost 5 bases to trimming and J lost 4 bases; unmatched junction nucleotides: 9. Profiled with immunoSEQ multiplex PCR; TCRdb holds only in-frame clones, not every one. The sample yields 150,000 or so clones, approximately 88% seen once. Participants, roughly 18 to 90 years old, spanned 25 or so US areas. Recovered status in Cohort 3 required two negative PCRs, clearance, or symptom resolution.

The J gene is TRBJ2-1, the V gene TRBV7-9, with 12 bases that match TRBD2. The clonotype comes from a woman in her fifties or sixties who had recovered from COVID-19. The sequenced sample was PBMCs or T cells enriched from blood (not recorded which). For the CDR3, the DNA is TGTGCCAGCAGCACCTCTAGCGGGAGGGCCATGTACAATGAGCAGTTCTTC. The encoded protein is CASSTSSGRAMYNEQFF.